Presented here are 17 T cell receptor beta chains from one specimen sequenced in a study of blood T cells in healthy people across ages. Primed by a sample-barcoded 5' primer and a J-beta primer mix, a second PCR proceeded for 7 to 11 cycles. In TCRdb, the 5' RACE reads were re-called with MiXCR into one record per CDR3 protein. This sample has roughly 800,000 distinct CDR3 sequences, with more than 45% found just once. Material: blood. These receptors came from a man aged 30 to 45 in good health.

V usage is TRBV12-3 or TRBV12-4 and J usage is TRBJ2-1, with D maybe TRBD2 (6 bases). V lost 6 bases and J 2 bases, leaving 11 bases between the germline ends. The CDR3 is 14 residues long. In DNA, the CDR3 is TGTGCCAGCAGCATGGGACTCGCCTACAATGAGCAGTTCTTC. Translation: CASSMGLAYNEQFF.

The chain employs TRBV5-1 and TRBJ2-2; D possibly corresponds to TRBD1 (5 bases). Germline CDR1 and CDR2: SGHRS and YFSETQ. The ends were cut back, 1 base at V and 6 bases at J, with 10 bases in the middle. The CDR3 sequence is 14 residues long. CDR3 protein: CASSLQGTAGELFF. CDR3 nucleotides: TGCGCCAGCAGCTTGCAGGGTACCGCCGGGGAGCTGTTTTTT.

The CDR3 reads CSALTESSDTQYF. Here the CDR3 DNA reads TGCAGTGCCTTAACGGAAAGCTCGGATACGCAGTATTTT. The chain joins TRBV20-1 to TRBJ2-3; unclear D gene. The CDR3 covers 13 residues. The V gene lost 6 bases and the J gene lost 6 bases, with 16 bases spanning the gap. Germline V lookup: CDR1 DFQATT, CDR2 SNEGSKA (reference sequence).

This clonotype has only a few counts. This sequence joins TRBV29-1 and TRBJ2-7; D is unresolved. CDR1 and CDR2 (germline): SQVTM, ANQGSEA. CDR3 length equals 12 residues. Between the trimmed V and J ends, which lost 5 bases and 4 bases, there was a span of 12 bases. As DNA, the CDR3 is TGCAGCGTTCGGCAGGACCTATACGAGCAGTACTTC. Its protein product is CSVRQDLYEQYF.

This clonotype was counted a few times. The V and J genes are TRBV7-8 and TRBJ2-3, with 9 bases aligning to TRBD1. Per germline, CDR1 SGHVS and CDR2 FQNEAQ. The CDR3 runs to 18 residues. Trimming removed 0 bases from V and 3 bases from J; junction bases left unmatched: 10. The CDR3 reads CASSLARQGDWWTDTQYF. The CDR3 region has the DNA TGTGCCAGCAGCTTAGCACGACAGGGGGATTGGTGGACAGATACGCAGTATTTT.

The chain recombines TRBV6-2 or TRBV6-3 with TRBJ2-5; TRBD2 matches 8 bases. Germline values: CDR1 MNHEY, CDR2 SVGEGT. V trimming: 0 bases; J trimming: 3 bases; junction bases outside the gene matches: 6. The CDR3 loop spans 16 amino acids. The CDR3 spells CASSYSASGPEETQYF. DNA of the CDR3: TGTGCCAGCAGTTACTCGGCTAGCGGGCCCGAAGAGACCCAGTACTTC.

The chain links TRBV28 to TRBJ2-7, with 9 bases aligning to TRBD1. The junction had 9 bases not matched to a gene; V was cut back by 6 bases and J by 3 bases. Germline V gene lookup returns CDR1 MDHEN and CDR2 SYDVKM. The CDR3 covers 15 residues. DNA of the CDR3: TGTGCCAGCAGCCGGACCGGGACAGGGTTCTACGAGCAGTACTTC. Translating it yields CASSRTGTGFYEQYF.

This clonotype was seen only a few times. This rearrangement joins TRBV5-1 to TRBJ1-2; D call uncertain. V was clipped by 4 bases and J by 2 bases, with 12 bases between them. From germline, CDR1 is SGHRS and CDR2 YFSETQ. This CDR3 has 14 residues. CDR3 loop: CASSRESTNYGYTF. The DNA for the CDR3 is TGCGCCAGCAGCCGGGAGTCAACAAACTATGGCTACACCTTC.

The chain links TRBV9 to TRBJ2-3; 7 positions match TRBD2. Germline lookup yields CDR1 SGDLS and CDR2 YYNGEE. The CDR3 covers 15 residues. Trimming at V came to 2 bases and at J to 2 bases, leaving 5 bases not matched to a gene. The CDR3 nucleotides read TGTGCCAGCAGCGTGAGGGCGGGAGCCACAGATACGCAGTATTTT. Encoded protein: CASSVRAGATDTQYF.

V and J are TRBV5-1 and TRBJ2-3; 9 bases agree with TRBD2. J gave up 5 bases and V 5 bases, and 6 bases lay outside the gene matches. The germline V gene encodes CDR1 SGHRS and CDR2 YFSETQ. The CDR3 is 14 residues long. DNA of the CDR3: TGCGCCAGCAGTAGCGGGGGAGTGGTAGATACGCAGTATTTT. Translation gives CASSSGGVVDTQYF.

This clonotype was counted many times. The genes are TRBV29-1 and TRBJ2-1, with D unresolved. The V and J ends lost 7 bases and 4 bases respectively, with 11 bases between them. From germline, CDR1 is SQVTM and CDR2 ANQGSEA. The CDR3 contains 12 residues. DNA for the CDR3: TGCAGCGCCCCGAGCAATTACAATGAGCAGTTCTTC. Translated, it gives CSAPSNYNEQFF.

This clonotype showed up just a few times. The CDR3, as DNA: TGTGCCAGCAGCCCGGACAGGGTAACAGATACGCAGTATTTT. This gives the protein CASSPDRVTDTQYF. V usage is TRBV7-2 and J usage is TRBJ2-3; TRBD1 agrees at 8 bases. Looked up from germline, CDR1 is SGHTA and CDR2 is FQGNSA. V dropped 5 bases and J dropped 3; count of bases not matched to a gene: 4. The CDR3 is 14 amino acids.

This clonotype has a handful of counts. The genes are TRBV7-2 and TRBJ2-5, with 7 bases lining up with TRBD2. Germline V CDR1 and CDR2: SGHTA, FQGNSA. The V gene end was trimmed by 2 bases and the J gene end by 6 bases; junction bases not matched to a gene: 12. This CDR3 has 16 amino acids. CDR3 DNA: TGTGCCAGCAGCTTATCTGCGGGAGACCCGTTCCAGACCCAGTACTTC. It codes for CASSLSAGDPFQTQYF.

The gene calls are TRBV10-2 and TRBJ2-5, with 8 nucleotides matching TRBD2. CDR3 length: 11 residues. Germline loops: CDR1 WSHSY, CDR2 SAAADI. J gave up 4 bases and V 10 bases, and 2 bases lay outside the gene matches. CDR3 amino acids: CATGRGETQYF. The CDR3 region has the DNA TGCGCCACCGGGAGGGGAGAGACCCAGTACTTC.

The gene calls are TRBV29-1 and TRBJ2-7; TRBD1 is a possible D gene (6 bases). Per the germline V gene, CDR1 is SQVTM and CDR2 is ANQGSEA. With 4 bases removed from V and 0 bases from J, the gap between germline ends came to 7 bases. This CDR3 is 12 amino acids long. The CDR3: CSVGDISYEQYF. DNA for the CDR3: TGCAGCGTTGGGGACATCTCCTACGAGCAGTACTTC.

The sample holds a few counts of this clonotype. The CDR3 sequence: CSTRGGEGETQYF. In nucleotides, the CDR3 is TGCAGTACGCGAGGGGGCGAAGGAGAGACCCAGTACTTC. The V gene is TRBV20-1, the J gene TRBJ2-5; 7 positions agree with TRBD1. The CDR3 totals 13 residues. Germline CDR1 DFQATT, CDR2 SNEGSKA (reference sequence). V was pared by 8 bases and J by 4 bases, with 10 bases of the junction left unmatched.

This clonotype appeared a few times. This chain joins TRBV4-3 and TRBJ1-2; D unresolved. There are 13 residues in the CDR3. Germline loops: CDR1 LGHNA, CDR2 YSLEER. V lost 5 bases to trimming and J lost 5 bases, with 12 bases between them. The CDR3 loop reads CASSSGWAYGYTF. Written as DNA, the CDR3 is TGCGCCAGCAGCTCCGGATGGGCATATGGCTACACCTTC.